The clone carrying this T cell receptor beta chain was seen repeatedly, ten times or more. The antigen is undetermined. At one of its ends the junction is not consistent with the germline gene, which may arise from a read error. The entry originates in a study of neurological immune-mediated disorders. The study built unsorted libraries from 2 million PBMCs kept at -80 C. Overall study results and limits: Sharing of CDR3 amino acid sequences among expanded clones across subjects was absent, suggesting private repertoires in all groups. In HTLV-1-associated myelopathy, TCR clonal expansion was greatest, whereas multiple sclerosis had the least, falling below healthy controls. When grouped phylogenetically, the repertoires of 18 of the 34 multiple sclerosis patients fell together in one related-CDR3 cluster, which is a possible signature.

The CDR3 totals 15 residues. MiXCR, applied by TCRdb to the 5' RACE reads, yields one record per CDR3 protein. Of over 35,000 distinct CDR3 sequences listed, about 2.3% were seen once; the top ten hold less than 3%. This TCR was recovered from a man over 45 with multiple sclerosis. Sequenced input: PBMCs. The chain joins TRBV12-3 or TRBV12-4 to TRBJ1-5, with 9 positions matching TRBD1. The CDR3 coding sequence is TGTGCCAGCAGCCCGCTGGGACAGGGAGATCAGCCCCAGAATTTT. Its translation is CASSPLGQGDQPQNF.